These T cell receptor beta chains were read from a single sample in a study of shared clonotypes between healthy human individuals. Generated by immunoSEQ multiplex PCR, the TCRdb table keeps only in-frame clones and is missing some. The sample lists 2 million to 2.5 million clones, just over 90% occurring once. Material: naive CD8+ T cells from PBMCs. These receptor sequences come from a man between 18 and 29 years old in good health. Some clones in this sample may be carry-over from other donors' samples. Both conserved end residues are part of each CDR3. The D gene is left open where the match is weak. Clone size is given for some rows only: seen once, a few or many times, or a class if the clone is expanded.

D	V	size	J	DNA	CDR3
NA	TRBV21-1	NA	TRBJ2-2	TGTGCCAGCAGCGCCTTGGCCAATAGCGGGAGGGCCCGACCCACAGGCGGGGAGCTGTTTTTT	CASSALANSGRARPTGGELFF
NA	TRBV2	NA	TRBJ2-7	TGTGCCAGCACCGAAGGGACTCCCCGCGAGCAGTACTTC	CASTEGTPREQYF
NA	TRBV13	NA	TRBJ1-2	TGTGCCAGCAGCTACAACTATGGCTACACCTTC	CASSYNYGYTF
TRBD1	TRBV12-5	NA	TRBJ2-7	TGTGCTAGTGGTTTGGTAGGACCCACCGGGACAGACTCCTACGAGCAGTACTTC	CASGLVGPTGTDSYEQYF
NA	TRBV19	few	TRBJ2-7	TGTGCCAGTAGTATGTGGGACGGCTACGAGCAGTACTTC	CASSMWDGYEQYF
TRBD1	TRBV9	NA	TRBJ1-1	TGTGCCAGCAGCTCGGACAGGACGGAAGCTTTCTTT	CASSSDRTEAFF
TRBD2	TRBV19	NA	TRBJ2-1	TGTGCCAGTAGTCCCTTGATGGGACTAGCGGTCAATGAGCAGTTCTTC	CASSPLMGLAVNEQFF
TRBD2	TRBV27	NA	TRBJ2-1	TGTGCCAGCAGTTTCCGGGCGGGACTAGCAAGTTTTAGTGAGTTCTTC	CASSFRAGLASFSEFF
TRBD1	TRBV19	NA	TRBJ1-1	TGTGCCAGTAGTATAGGGACAGGGGCCACTGAAGCTTTCTTT	CASSIGTGATEAFF
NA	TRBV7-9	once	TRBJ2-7	TGTGCCAGCAGCTCTTCGCTAGCAACCCAGGGGCACGAGCAGTACTTC	CASSSSLATQGHEQYF
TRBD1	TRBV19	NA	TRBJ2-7	TGTGCCAGTAGTATAGAATACAGGGGATCCTACGAGCAGTACTTC	CASSIEYRGSYEQYF
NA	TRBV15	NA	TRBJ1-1	TGTGCCACCAGCAGAGATGCAATGACAGGCTCCCAGAACACTGAAGCTTTCTTT	CATSRDAMTGSQNTEAFF
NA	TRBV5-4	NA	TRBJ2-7	TGTGCCAGCAGCGGTTACGGGACCGCGGGTATGAGCGAGCAGTACTTC	CASSGYGTAGMSEQYF
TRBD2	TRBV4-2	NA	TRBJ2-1	TGTGCCAGCAGTGAACTAGCGGGTCAGTCGGATGAGCAGTTCTTC	CASSELAGQSDEQFF
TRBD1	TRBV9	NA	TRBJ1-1	TGTGCCAGCAGTGGGAGGGGGCAGGGCACTGAAGCTTTCTTT	CASSGRGQGTEAFF
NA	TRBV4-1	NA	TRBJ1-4	TGCGCCAGCAGCCAAGACACGGATTTCACTGCAACTAATGAAAAACTGTTTTTT	CASSQDTDFTATNEKLFF
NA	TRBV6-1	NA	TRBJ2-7	TGTGCCAGCAGATCCGGACGGTTTCCTACCTACGAGCAGTACTTC	CASRSGRFPTYEQYF
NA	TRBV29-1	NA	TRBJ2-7	TGCAGCGTTGTCTCGACCCCCTACGAGCAGTACTTC	CSVVSTPYEQYF
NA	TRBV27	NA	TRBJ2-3	TGTGCCAGCAGTCTGACGACAGGAATCACAGATACGCAGTATTTT	CASSLTTGITDTQYF